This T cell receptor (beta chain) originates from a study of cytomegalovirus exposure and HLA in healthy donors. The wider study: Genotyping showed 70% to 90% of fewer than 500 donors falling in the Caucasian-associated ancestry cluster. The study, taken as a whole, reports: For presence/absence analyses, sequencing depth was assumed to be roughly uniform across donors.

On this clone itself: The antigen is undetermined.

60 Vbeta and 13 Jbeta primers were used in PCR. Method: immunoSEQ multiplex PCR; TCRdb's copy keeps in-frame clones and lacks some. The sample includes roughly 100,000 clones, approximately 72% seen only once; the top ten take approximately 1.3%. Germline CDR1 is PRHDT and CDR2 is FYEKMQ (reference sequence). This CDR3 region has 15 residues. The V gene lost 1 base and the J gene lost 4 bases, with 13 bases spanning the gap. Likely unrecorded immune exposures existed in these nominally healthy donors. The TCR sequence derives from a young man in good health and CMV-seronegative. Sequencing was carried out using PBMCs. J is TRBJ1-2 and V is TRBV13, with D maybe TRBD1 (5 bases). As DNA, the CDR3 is TGTGCCAGCAGCTTAGCAGGGAACGATATCTATGGCTACACCTTC. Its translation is CASSLAGNDIYGYTF.